The rows below give T cell receptor beta chains drawn from one sample of a study of blood T cell repertoires in COVID-19. Assay: immunoSEQ multiplex PCR; the TCRdb copy retains only in-frame clones and omits some. Of some 250,000 clones listed, approximately 84% are singletons. The sequencing input was peripheral blood. Receptors originate from a woman older than 75 with acute or convalescent COVID-19. The conserved cysteine and the conserved F or W are not part of the CDR3 here. Each record gives: J gene, V gene, D gene, CDR3 protein. The D gene is left open where the match is weak.

>TRBJ1-2|TRBV10-3|TRBD1
AISESNQQGAGYGYT
>TRBJ2-3|TRBV10-3|.
AISESTASTDTQY
>TRBJ1-6|TRBV3-1/TRBV3-2|.
ASSEGPSGNSPLH
>TRBJ1-3|TRBV5-4|TRBD1
ASSLGDRSTIY
>TRBJ2-7|TRBV2|TRBD2
ASSPKREITGEQY
>TRBJ1-1|TRBV27|.
ASSFAGVNTEAF
>TRBJ1-1|TRBV6-6|.
ASSYGGQRKLGF
>TRBJ2-7|TRBV5-8|TRBD1
ASSAYRDSSYEQY
>TRBJ2-5|TRBV7-7|TRBD2
ASSLGLAVKETQY
>TRBJ1-4|TRBV5-1|.
ASSLQGNAPGTNEKLF
>TRBJ2-2|TRBV6-1|TRBD2
ASSEPGLATNTGELF
>TRBJ1-5|TRBV15|.
ATSREEQPQH